A single sample is the source of the 8 T cell receptor beta chains below, sequenced in a study of post-analysis software for immune sequencing data. Regarding the study as a whole: Elevated frequency relative to controls characterized 4 or 5 TRBV segments in patients, TRBV5-6, TRBV5-1 and TRBV20-1 among them.

TCR beta cDNA libraries included unique molecular identifiers. TCRdb ran MiXCR on the PCR reads and lists one entry per CDR3 protein. The data show about 620,000 distinct CDR3 sequences, with 40% to 50% seen just once and 1.5% to 2% held by the top ten. These receptors have no identified antigens. Material: blood. Source of these receptors: a girl between 5 and 17 years old with multiple sclerosis.

J is TRBJ2-7 and V is TRBV10-3; possibly TRBD1 or TRBD2 for D (5 bases each). Germline V lookup: CDR1 ENHRY, CDR2 SYGVKD. Trimming stripped 0 bases from V and 3 bases from J, with 12 bases between. There are 15 residues in the CDR3. CDR3 DNA: TGTGCCATCAGTGAGTCCCAGGGACCACTCTACGAGCAGTACTTC. Its translation is CAISESQGPLYEQYF.

This clonotype was observed once. V usage is TRBV6-5 and J usage is TRBJ2-7; 8 bases are a match to TRBD2. This CDR3 contains 14 residues. Trimming at V came to 6 bases and at J to 2 bases, leaving 6 bases not matched to a gene. CDR1 and CDR2 (germline): MNHEY, SVGAGI. CDR3: CASSPWGLAYEQYF. The CDR3 DNA reads as TGTGCCAGCAGCCCATGGGGACTAGCCTACGAGCAGTACTTC.

This clonotype was counted only a few times. The CDR3 protein is CASSLGSASDTQYF. The CDR3 nucleotides read TGTGCCAGCAGCTTAGGGTCAGCATCAGATACGCAGTATTTT. The rearrangement links TRBV13 to TRBJ2-3, with D uncertain. The CDR3 is made up of 14 amino acids. Between the trimmed V and J ends, which lost 0 bases and 4 bases, there was a span of 8 bases. Germline lookup yields CDR1 PRHDT and CDR2 FYEKMQ (reference sequence). Full variable domain (rest looked up from reference TRBV13 and TRBJ2-3): AAGVIQSPRHLIKEKRETATLKCYPIPRHDTVYWYQQGPGQDPQFLISFYEKMQSDKGSIPDRFSAQQFSDYHSELNMSSLELGDSALYFCASSLGSASDTQYFGPGTRLTVL.

This clonotype was found a few times. V is TRBV7-2 and J is TRBJ2-1, with TRBD1 matching over 9 bases. The V and J ends lost 6 bases and 4 bases, in that order; junction bases with no gene match: 7. In germline, CDR1 is SGHTA, CDR2 FQGNSA. This CDR3 contains 15 residues. The chain's CDR3 is CASSSDRGGYNEQFF. CDR3 bases: TGTGCCAGCAGTTCAGACAGGGGGGGGTACAATGAGCAGTTCTTC.

A single count supports this clonotype. The chain links TRBV20-1 to TRBJ2-7, with 7 bases that match TRBD1. CDR1 is DFQATT and CDR2 is SNEGSKA in the germline V gene (reference sequence). The CDR3 loop spans 13 amino acids. CDR3 bases: TGCCGCGCCCGAAGGACAGGATCCTACGAGCAGTACTTC. Residues: CRARRTGSYEQYF.

The chain combines TRBV12-3 or TRBV12-4 with TRBJ2-3, with D unclear. The ends were cut back, 6 bases at V and 8 bases at J, with 12 bases in the middle. This CDR3 is 12 amino acids long. CDR3 residues: CASSSSPATQYF. As DNA, the CDR3 is TGTGCCAGCAGCTCCTCCCCGGCTACGCAGTATTTT.

The chain recombines TRBV5-1 with TRBJ2-3, with 8 bases aligning to TRBD2. The CDR3 extends over 13 amino acids. The germline V gene encodes CDR1 SGHRS and CDR2 YFSETQ. The junction had 1 base not matched to a gene; V was cut back by 7 bases and J by 0 bases. The CDR3 sequence: CASQRESTDTQYF. The CDR3 coding sequence is TGCGCCAGCCAGCGGGAGAGCACAGATACGCAGTATTTT.

This clonotype was seen a handful of times. The V gene is TRBV11-3, the J gene TRBJ2-7, with TRBD1 identical over 7 bases. V dropped 5 bases and J dropped 6; count of bases not matched to a gene: 10. The CDR3 consists of 14 residues. Per germline, CDR1 SGHNT and CDR2 YENEEA. CDR3 nucleotides: TGTGCCAGCAGCCTCCAGGGGGATGGGGGCGAGCAGTACTTC. Translating gives CASSLQGDGGEQYF.